This T cell receptor beta chain stems from a study of CD8 T cells in ankylosing spondylitis. A word on this clonotype: The target antigen is unknown.

Germline V CDR1 and CDR2: DFQATT, SNEGSKA (reference sequence). There are 13 residues in the CDR3. V lost 5 bases and J lost 0, with 11 bases in between. It was by quantitative 5'-RACE with molecular barcodes that TCR beta libraries were made. TCRdb re-called the 5' RACE reads through MiXCR, storing one row per CDR3 protein. The data contain 220,000 or so distinct CDR3 sequences, 15% to 20% of them singletons. Findings and limits, study-wide: There was a TCR beta motif, made of several highly homologous variants, that appeared characteristic of ankylosing spondylitis blood. Past research had described some motif variants in reactive arthritis synovial fluid and blood.

V and J are TRBV20-1 and TRBJ2-7, with a weak D call TRBD1 (5 bases). The source material was blood, either unsorted or a sorted T cell fraction (not recorded which). The source is a male donor with ankylosing spondylitis. The CDR3 DNA reads TGCAGTGCTCAGGGTTCCCTCTCCTACGAGCAGTACTTC. Encoded protein: CSAQGSLSYEQYF.